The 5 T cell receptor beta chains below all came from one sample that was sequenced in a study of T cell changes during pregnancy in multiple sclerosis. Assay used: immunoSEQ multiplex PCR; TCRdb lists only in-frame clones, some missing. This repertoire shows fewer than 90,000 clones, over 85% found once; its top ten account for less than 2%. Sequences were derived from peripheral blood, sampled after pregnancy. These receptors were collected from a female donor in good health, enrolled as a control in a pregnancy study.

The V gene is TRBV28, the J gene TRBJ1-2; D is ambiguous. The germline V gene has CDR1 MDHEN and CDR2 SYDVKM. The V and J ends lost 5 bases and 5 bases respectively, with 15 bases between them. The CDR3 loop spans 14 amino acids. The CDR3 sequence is CASSPGRWWYGYTF. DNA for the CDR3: TGTGCCAGCAGTCCAGGCCGGTGGTGGTATGGCTACACCTTC.

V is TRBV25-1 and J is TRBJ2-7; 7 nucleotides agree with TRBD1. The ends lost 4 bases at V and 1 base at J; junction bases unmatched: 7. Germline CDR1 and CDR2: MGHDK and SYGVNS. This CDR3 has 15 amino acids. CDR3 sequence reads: CASSAANRGSYEQYF. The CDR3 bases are TGTGCCAGCAGTGCTGCCAACAGGGGTTCCTACGAGCAGTACTTC.

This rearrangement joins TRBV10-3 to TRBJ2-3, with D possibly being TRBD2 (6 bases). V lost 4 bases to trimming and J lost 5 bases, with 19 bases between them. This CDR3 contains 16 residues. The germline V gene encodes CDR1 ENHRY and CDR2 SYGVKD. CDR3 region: CAISVVFAGIGDTQYF. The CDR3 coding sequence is TGTGCCATCAGTGTAGTATTCGCGGGAATAGGAGATACGCAGTATTTT.

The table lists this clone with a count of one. CDR3 residues: CATSRDKAGNYEQYF. CDR3 nucleotide sequence: TGTGCCACCAGCAGAGATAAGGCGGGGAACTACGAGCAGTACTTC. The chain carries TRBV15 and TRBJ2-7; D may be TRBD2 (6 bases). The V and J ends lost 0 bases and 3 bases respectively, with 12 bases between them. Germline CDR1 reads LNHNV; CDR2 reads YYDKDF (reference sequence). The CDR3 loop spans 15 amino acids.

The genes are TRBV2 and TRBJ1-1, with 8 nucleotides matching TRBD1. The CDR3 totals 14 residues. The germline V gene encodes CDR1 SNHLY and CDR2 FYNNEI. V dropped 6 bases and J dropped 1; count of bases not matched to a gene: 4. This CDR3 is CASRPDRENTEAFF. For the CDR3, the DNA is TGTGCCAGCAGGCCGGACAGGGAGAACACTGAAGCTTTCTTT.